This passage covers 32 T cell receptor beta chains from one sample sequenced in a study of blood T cell repertoires in COVID-19. Clones were read by immunoSEQ multiplex PCR, and TCRdb kept only the in-frame ones, dropping some. This table has 130,000 or so clones, roughly four fifths appearing once. The sample was peripheral blood. The origin of the receptors is a human donor in a cohort sampled during active COVID-19.

This rearrangement joins TRBV30 to TRBJ2-7; 7 nucleotides align to TRBD1. The J segment lost 5 bases and the V segment lost 3 bases, leaving 4 bases of the junction unmatched. The CDR3 length is 12 residues. The V gene's germline CDR1 is GTSNPN and CDR2 SVGIG (reference sequence). CDR3 coding DNA: TGTGCCTGGAGCCCCCAGGGGGACGAGCAGTACTTC. It specifies CAWSPQGDEQYF.

V gene TRBV18 combines with J gene TRBJ1-5; TRBD1 agrees at 7 bases. The junction had 12 bases not matched to a gene; V was cut back by 1 base and J by 0 bases. The CDR3 has 19 residues. The germline V gene encodes CDR1 KGHSH and CDR2 LQKENI. The CDR3 DNA reads TGTGCCAGCTCACCACAACAGGGGATAAAGGGCAATAGCAATCAGCCCCAGCATTTT. Its protein product is CASSPQQGIKGNSNQPQHF.

The chain employs TRBV27 and TRBJ2-5; TRBD2 matches 9 bases. The V gene's germline CDR1 is MNHEY and CDR2 SMNVEV (reference sequence). The CDR3 loop spans 14 amino acids. V shed 6 bases and J 4 bases; nucleotides not matched to a gene: 6. In nucleotides, the CDR3 is TGTGCCAGCAGCCGGGGACTAGCCGGAGAGACCCAGTACTTC. This sequence encodes CASSRGLAGETQYF.

This clone has a handful of counts. This sequence joins TRBV4-3 and TRBJ2-1, with TRBD2 as a possible D gene (5 bases). Trimming removed 0 bases at V and 3 bases at J, with 15 bases between. This CDR3 region has 17 residues. The germline CDR1 and CDR2 sequences are LGHNA and YSLEER. CDR3 bases: TGCGCCAGCAGCCAAGATCCCCCTACGGGGAGCTACAATGAGCAGTTCTTC. Translating it yields CASSQDPPTGSYNEQFF.

J is TRBJ1-2 and V is TRBV4-1; unclear D gene. With 1 base removed from V and 8 bases from J, the gap between germline ends came to 5 bases. The CDR3 loop spans 11 amino acids. The germline CDR1 and CDR2 sequences are MGHRA and YSYEKL. The CDR3 is CASSQGLGYTF. The CDR3 nucleotides are TGCGCCAGCAGCCAAGGGCTGGGCTACACCTTC.

The chain uses TRBV28 and TRBJ1-1; no firm D call. Trimming stripped 4 bases from V and 10 bases from J, with 22 bases between. Germline assignment: CDR1 MDHEN and CDR2 SYDVKM. The CDR3 has 15 amino acids. The chain's CDR3 is CASSSHGSQRARAFF. Here the CDR3 DNA reads TGTGCCAGCAGTTCCCACGGGTCGCAGCGGGCGAGAGCTTTCTTT.

V usage is TRBV28 and J usage is TRBJ1-4; D remains unclear. CDR1 and CDR2 (germline): MDHEN, SYDVKM. The CDR3 spans 13 residues. V gave up 3 bases and J gave up 5 bases, with 7 bases separating them. The DNA for the CDR3 is TGTGCCAGCAGTTTGGGAGGGAATGAAAAACTGTTTTTT. Translation: CASSLGGNEKLFF.

There are a few counts of this clone. The chain couples TRBV19 to TRBJ2-2, with 14 bases fitting TRBD2. The germline V gene encodes CDR1 LNHDA and CDR2 SQIVND (reference sequence). The CDR3 length is 18 residues. V shed 6 bases, J shed 5 bases, and the junction held 11 bases outside the gene matches. Here the CDR3 reads CASSPNPWTSGRTGELFF. Here the CDR3 DNA reads TGTGCCAGTAGCCCGAACCCCTGGACTAGCGGGAGGACCGGGGAGCTGTTTTTT.

Concerning this clone itself: The junction differs from germline at one of its ends, possibly a read error. This chain links TRBV5-1 with TRBJ2-3, with D unresolved. The CDR3 has 11 residues. Germline V gene lookup returns CDR1 SGHRS and CDR2 YFSETQ. CDR3 region: CASSLGPEVDF. CDR3 DNA sequence: TGCGCCAGCAGCTTAGGTCCCGAGGTGGATTTT.

This clone occurred a few times. V is TRBV18 and J is TRBJ2-2; tentative D call: TRBD1 (5 bases). The germline gives CDR1 KGHSH, CDR2 LQKENI. V shed 3 bases and J shed 5 bases, with 10 bases lying between them. The CDR3 spans 14 residues. This chain's CDR3 is CASSPRAATGELFF. The CDR3 DNA sequence: TGTGCCAGCTCACCCAGGGCGGCTACCGGGGAGCTGTTTTTT.

The chain uses TRBV30 and TRBJ2-1; D possibly corresponds to TRBD2 (5 bases). Trimming took off 0 bases at V and 5 bases at J, with 8 bases between the two ends. This CDR3 comprises 13 residues. Germline lookup yields CDR1 GTSNPN and CDR2 SVGIG (reference sequence). The CDR3 coding sequence is TGTGCCTGGAGTGTAGGGCGGGACAATGAGCAGTTCTTC. Encoded protein: CAWSVGRDNEQFF.

The chain couples TRBV5-5 to TRBJ2-2; 7 positions agree with TRBD1. Per the germline V gene, CDR1 is SGHKS and CDR2 is YYEKEE (reference sequence). CDR3 length: 15 residues. The V gene end was trimmed by 3 bases and the J gene end by 5 bases; junction bases not matched to a gene: 7. CDR3 DNA: TGTGCCAGCAGCTGGCCCGGGACAGCAACCGGGGAGCTGTTTTTT. It translates to CASSWPGTATGELFF.

The chain recombines TRBV30 with TRBJ2-7; D might be TRBD1 (5 bases). Per the germline V gene, CDR1 is GTSNPN and CDR2 is SVGIG (reference sequence). The CDR3 covers 13 residues. V gave up 3 bases and J gave up 2 bases, with 11 bases separating them. CDR3 DNA: TGTGCCTGGAGAAGGGGCGGCACCTACGAGCAGTACTTC. It yields the protein CAWRRGGTYEQYF.

This chain joins TRBV28 and TRBJ1-3; D gene uncertain. The V end was cut by 7 bases, the J end by 0 bases, with 10 bases between. The germline V gene encodes CDR1 MDHEN and CDR2 SYDVKM. The CDR3 extends over 14 amino acids. DNA for the CDR3: TGTGCCAGCAAAGAGCCTTACTCTGGAAACACCATATATTTT. It codes for CASKEPYSGNTIYF.

The V call is TRBV19, the J call TRBJ2-7; TRBD1 aligns across 7 bases. CDR3 length: 15 residues. Germline CDR1 reads LNHDA; CDR2 reads SQIVND (reference sequence). J was trimmed by 1 base and V by 5 bases; bases with no gene match: 8. The CDR3 here is CASSGGQVQSYEQYF. CDR3 coding DNA: TGTGCCAGTAGTGGCGGACAGGTTCAATCCTACGAGCAGTACTTC. Variable domain in full (rest from reference TRBV19 and TRBJ2-7): DGGITQSPKYLFRKEGQNVTLSCEQNLNHDAMYWYRQDPGQGLRLIYYSQIVNDFQKGDIAEGYSVSREKKESFPLTVTSAQKNPTAFYLCASSGGQVQSYEQYFGPGTRLTVT.

The J gene is TRBJ2-2, the V gene TRBV15, with a weak D call TRBD1 (5 bases). From germline, CDR1 is LNHNV and CDR2 YYDKDF (reference sequence). This CDR3 spans 16 amino acids. Trimming pared 0 bases from V and 0 bases from J, leaving 8 bases between. The DNA of the CDR3 is TGTGCCACCAGCAGAGATCTAGGGGCGAACACCGGGGAGCTGTTTTTT. It specifies CATSRDLGANTGELFF. The entire variable domain, with the rest obtained from reference TRBV15 and TRBJ2-2, is as follows: DAMVIQNPRYQVTQFGKPVTLSCSQTLNHNVMYWYQQKSSQAPKLLFHYYDKDFNNEADTPDNFQSRRPNTSFCFLDIRSPGLGDTAMYLCATSRDLGANTGELFFGEGSRLTVL.

V usage is TRBV10-3 and J usage is TRBJ2-3; D is perhaps TRBD1 (5 bases). Germline assignment: CDR1 ENHRY and CDR2 SYGVKD. The CDR3 sequence is 11 residues long. Trimming shortened V by 10 bases and J by 4 bases, and 9 bases separated the two germline ends. CDR3 nucleotides: TGTGCCACAGGGAATGCAGATACGCAGTATTTT. Protein product: CATGNADTQYF.

This clone has just one count. The chain links TRBV29-1 to TRBJ2-6; D is perhaps TRBD1 (5 bases). With 4 bases removed from V and 0 bases from J, the gap between germline ends came to 16 bases. Germline V gives CDR1 SQVTM, CDR2 ANQGSEA. The length of the CDR3 is 17 residues. CDR3 DNA: TGCAGCGTTGCGCCAGGGCTTCCCTACTCTGGGGCCAACGTCCTGACTTTC. This translates into CSVAPGLPYSGANVLTF. Using reference TRBV29-1 and TRBJ2-6 for the parts outside the CDR3, the full variable domain is SAVISQKPSRDICQRGTSLTIQCQVDSQVTMMFWYRQQPGQSLTLIATANQGSEATYESGFVIDKFPISRPNLTFSTLTVSNMSPEDSSIYLCSVAPGLPYSGANVLTFGAGSRLTVL.

This clone was seen only once. J is TRBJ1-5 and V is TRBV4-2, with D perhaps TRBD1 (5 bases). CDR3 length equals 18 residues. Germline V gene sequence: CDR1 LGHNA, CDR2 YNFKEQ. With 1 base removed from V and 4 bases from J, the gap between germline ends came to 20 bases. This CDR3 reads CASSQVGASAGTNQPQHF. The CDR3 nucleotides are TGTGCCAGCAGCCAAGTTGGGGCCTCGGCCGGGACTAATCAGCCCCAGCATTTT.

CDR3 sequence (DNA): TGTGCCAGTAGTACGACAAAAGACACTGAAGCTTTCTTT. Translating gives CASSTTKDTEAFF. The chain is built from TRBV19 and TRBJ1-1; D is ambiguous. V was clipped by 4 bases and J by 3 bases, with 9 bases between them. Looked up from germline, CDR1 is LNHDA and CDR2 is SQIVND (reference sequence). This CDR3 is built from 13 residues.

The chain has TRBV9 and TRBJ2-3, with a weak D call TRBD2 (6 bases). The germline gives CDR1 SGDLS, CDR2 YYNGEE. Trimming cost V 4 bases and J 6 bases, with 15 bases left between them. The CDR3 is 14 amino acids. CDR3 DNA: TGTGCCAGCAGCATTCGGAGGGCCTGGGATACGCAGTATTTT. This sequence encodes CASSIRRAWDTQYF.

This clone was recorded a few times. The V gene is TRBV28, the J gene TRBJ1-1, with TRBD1 as a possible D gene (6 bases). CDR3 length equals 15 residues. From germline, CDR1 is MDHEN and CDR2 SYDVKM. V lost 7 bases and J 1 base, leaving 16 bases between the germline ends. The CDR3 nucleotides are TGTGCCAGCACTTACACAGGGCCCTGGAACACTGAAGCTTTCTTT. Translated: CASTYTGPWNTEAFF.

The DNA of the CDR3 is TGTGCCTGGAGCGGAAACCCCGGGGAGCGGGGTTACAATGAGCAGTTCTTC. This gives the protein CAWSGNPGERGYNEQFF. The chain carries TRBV30 and TRBJ2-1; 7 bases map to TRBD2. V lost 3 bases, J lost 4 bases, and 15 bases stayed unmatched. CDR1 GTSNPN and CDR2 SVGIG come from the germline V gene (reference sequence). The CDR3 extends over 17 amino acids.

This rearrangement joins TRBV11-3 to TRBJ2-1; D might be TRBD1 (5 bases). Trimming shortened V by 1 base and J by 10 bases, and 5 bases separated the two germline ends. Germline values: CDR1 SGHNT, CDR2 YENEEA. CDR3 length: 11 amino acids. The CDR3 loop is CASSLAGEQFF. Here the CDR3 DNA reads TGTGCCAGCAGCTTAGCAGGGGAGCAGTTCTTC.

The chain uses TRBV4-3 and TRBJ1-5; D remains ambiguous. V was clipped by 1 base and J by 0 bases, with 10 bases between them. Germline V lookup: CDR1 LGHNA, CDR2 YSLEER. The CDR3 extends over 16 amino acids. The CDR3 reads CASSQGRTYSNQPQHF. The CDR3 nucleotides read TGCGCCAGCAGCCAAGGCCGGACTTATAGCAATCAGCCCCAGCATTTT.

V usage is TRBV30 and J usage is TRBJ1-6, with D unclear. Between the trimmed V and J ends, which lost 2 bases and 10 bases, there was a span of 9 bases. The CDR3 spans 12 residues. CDR1 and CDR2 from the germline V gene are GTSNPN and SVGIG (reference sequence). CDR3 in DNA: TGTGCCTGGAGTTTGGAGGACTCACCCCTCCACTTT. It encodes CAWSLEDSPLHF.

In this sample, this clone turned up a few times. The rearrangement joins TRBV7-2 to TRBJ2-2; 11 bases map to TRBD2. Germline V gene lookup returns CDR1 SGHTA and CDR2 FQGNSA. This CDR3 comprises 16 residues. Losses at the gene ends were 2 bases for V and 6 bases for J; bases not matched to a gene: 5. The CDR3 protein is CASSLRGLAVPGELFF. As DNA, the CDR3 is TGTGCCAGCAGCTTAAGGGGACTAGCGGTCCCCGGGGAGCTGTTTTTT.

This rearrangement joins TRBV6-1 to TRBJ1-2; D gene unclear. This CDR3 has 13 amino acids. Looked up from germline, CDR1 is MNHNS and CDR2 is SASEGT. The ends were cut back, 3 bases at V and 7 bases at J, with 12 bases in the middle. In DNA form, the CDR3 reads TGTGCCAGCAGTGATAGGAGAGGGTCTGGCTACACCTTC. Its translation is CASSDRRGSGYTF.

V usage is TRBV6-5 and J usage is TRBJ1-1; 7 nucleotides line up with TRBD1. CDR1 MNHEY and CDR2 SVGAGI come from the germline V gene. The CDR3 is 15 amino acids. Losses at the gene ends were 2 bases for V and 0 bases for J; bases not matched to a gene: 3. The CDR3 coding sequence is TGTGCCAGCAGTTACAGGGACAGTTTGAACACTGAAGCTTTCTTT. This sequence encodes CASSYRDSLNTEAFF.

This chain uses TRBV28 with TRBJ2-7; tentative D call: TRBD1 (5 bases). The germline gives CDR1 MDHEN, CDR2 SYDVKM. V lost 6 bases and J 2 bases, leaving 20 bases between the germline ends. The CDR3 spans 16 residues. Here the CDR3 reads CASSSPLGVVTYEQYF. CDR3 nucleotide sequence: TGTGCCAGCAGCTCTCCTCTAGGGGTGGTAACCTACGAGCAGTACTTC.

The chain couples TRBV7-9 to TRBJ1-1; D may be TRBD1 (6 bases). V lost 3 bases to trimming and J lost 1 base, with 12 bases between them. Germline CDR1 reads SEHNR; CDR2 reads FQNEAQ (reference sequence). The CDR3 contains 15 residues. This chain's CDR3 is CASSFSGAPNTEAFF. CDR3 in DNA: TGTGCCAGCAGCTTTTCAGGGGCCCCGAACACTGAAGCTTTCTTT.

The V gene is TRBV19, the J gene TRBJ2-2; 7 nucleotides match TRBD1. J was trimmed by 4 bases and V by 5 bases; bases with no gene match: 4. The CDR3 extends over 14 amino acids. The germline V gene has CDR1 LNHDA and CDR2 SQIVND (reference sequence). The CDR3 DNA reads TGTGCCAGTAGTCTGACAGGGCCCACCGGGGAGCTGTTTTTT. As protein: CASSLTGPTGELFF.